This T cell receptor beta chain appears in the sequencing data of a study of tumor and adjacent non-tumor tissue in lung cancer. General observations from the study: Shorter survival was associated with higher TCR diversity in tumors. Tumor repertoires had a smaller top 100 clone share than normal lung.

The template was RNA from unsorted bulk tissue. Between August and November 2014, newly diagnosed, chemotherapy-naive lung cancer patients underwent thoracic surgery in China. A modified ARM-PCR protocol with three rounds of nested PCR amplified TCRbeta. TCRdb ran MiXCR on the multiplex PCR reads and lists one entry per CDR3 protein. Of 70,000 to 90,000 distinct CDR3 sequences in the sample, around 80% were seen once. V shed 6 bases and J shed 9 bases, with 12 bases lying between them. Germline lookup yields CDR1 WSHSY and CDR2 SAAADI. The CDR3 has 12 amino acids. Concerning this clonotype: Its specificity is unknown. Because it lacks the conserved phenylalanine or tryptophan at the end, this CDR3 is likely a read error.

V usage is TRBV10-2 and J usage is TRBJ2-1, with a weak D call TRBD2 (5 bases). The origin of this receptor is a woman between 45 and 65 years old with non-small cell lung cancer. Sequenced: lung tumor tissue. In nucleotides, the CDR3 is TGCGCCAGCAGGGAGGTGCAGTGTGAGCAGTTCATC. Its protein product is CASREVQCEQFI.